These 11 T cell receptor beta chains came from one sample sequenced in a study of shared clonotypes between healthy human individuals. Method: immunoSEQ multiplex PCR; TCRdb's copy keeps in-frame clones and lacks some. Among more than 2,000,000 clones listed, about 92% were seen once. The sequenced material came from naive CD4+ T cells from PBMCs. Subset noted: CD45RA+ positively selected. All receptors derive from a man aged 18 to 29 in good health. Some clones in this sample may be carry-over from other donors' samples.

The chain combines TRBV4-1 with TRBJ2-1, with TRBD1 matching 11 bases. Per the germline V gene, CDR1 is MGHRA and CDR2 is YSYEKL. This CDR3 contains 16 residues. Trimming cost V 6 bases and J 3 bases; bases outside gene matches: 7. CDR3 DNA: TGCGCCAGCAGGGATCCCGGGACAGGGGGCTACAATGAGCAGTTCTTC. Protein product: CASRDPGTGGYNEQFF.

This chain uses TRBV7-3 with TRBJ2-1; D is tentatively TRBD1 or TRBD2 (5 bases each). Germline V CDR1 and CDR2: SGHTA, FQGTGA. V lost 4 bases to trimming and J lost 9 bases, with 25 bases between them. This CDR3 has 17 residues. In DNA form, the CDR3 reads TGTGCCAGCAGCTCAAATCCCCCCGGGACCGCCACGGGTGAGCAGTTCTTC. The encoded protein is CASSSNPPGTATGEQFF. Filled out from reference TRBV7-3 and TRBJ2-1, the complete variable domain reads GAGVSQTPSNKVTEKGKYVELRCDPISGHTALYWYRQSLGQGPEFLIYFQGTGAADDSGLPNDRFFAVRPEGSVSTLKIQRTERGDSAVYLCASSSNPPGTATGEQFFGPGTRLTVL.

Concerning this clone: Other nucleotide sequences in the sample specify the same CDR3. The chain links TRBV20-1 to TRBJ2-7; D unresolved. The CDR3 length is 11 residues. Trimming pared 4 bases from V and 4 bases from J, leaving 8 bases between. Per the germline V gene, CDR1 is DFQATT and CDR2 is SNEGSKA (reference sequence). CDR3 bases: TGCAGTGCTAACCCCCTATACGAGCAGTACTTC. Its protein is CSANPLYEQYF.

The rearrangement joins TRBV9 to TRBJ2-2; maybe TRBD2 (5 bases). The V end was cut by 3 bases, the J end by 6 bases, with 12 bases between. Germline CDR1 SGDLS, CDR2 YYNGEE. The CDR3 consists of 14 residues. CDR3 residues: CASSGVSVAGELFF. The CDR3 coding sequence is TGTGCCAGCAGCGGCGTTAGCGTTGCCGGGGAGCTGTTTTTT. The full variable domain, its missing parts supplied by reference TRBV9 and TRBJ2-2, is DSGVTQTPKHLITATGQRVTLRCSPRSGDLSVYWYQQSLDQGLQFLIQYYNGEERAKGNILERFSAQQFPDLHSELNLSSLELGDSALYFCASSGVSVAGELFFGEGSRLTVL.

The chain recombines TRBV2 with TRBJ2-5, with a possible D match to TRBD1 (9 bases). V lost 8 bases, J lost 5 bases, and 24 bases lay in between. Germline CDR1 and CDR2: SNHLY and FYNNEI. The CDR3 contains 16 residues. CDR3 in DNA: TGTGCCAGCGGGACAGGGCGCCTCGGGAGGGCCGAGACCCAGTACTTC. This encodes CASGTGRLGRAETQYF.

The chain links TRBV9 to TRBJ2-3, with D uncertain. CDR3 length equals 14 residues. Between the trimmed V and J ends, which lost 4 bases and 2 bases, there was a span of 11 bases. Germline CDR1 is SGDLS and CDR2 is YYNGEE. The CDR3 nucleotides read TGTGCCAGCAGCACGATGACGGCCACAGATACGCAGTATTTT. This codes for CASSTMTATDTQYF.

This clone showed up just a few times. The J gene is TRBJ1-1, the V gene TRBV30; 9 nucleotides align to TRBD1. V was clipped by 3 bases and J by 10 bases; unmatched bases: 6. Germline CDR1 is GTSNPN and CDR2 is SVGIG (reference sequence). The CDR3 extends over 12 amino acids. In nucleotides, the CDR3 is TGTGCCTGGAGCGAGGGGACAGGGAGAGCTTTCTTT. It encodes CAWSEGTGRAFF.

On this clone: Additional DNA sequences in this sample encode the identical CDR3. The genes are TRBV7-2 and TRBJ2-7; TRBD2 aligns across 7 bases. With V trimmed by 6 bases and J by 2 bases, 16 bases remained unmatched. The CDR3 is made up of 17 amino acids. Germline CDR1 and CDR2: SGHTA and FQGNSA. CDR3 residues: CASSRTSGTSATYEQYF. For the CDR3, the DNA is TGTGCCAGCAGTAGAACGTCCGGAACTAGCGCTACCTACGAGCAGTACTTC.

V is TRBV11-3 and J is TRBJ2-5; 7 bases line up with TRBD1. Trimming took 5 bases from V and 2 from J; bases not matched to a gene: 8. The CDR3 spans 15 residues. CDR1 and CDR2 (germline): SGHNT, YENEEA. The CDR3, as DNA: TGTGCCAGCAGCCTGGGACAGCAACTACAAGAGACCCAGTACTTC. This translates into CASSLGQQLQETQYF.

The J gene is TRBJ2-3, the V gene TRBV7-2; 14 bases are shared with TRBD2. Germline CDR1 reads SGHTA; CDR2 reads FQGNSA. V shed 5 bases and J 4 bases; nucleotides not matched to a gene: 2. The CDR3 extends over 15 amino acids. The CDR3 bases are TGTGCCAGCAGCGGGACTAGCGGGAGACCAGATACGCAGTATTTT. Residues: CASSGTSGRPDTQYF.

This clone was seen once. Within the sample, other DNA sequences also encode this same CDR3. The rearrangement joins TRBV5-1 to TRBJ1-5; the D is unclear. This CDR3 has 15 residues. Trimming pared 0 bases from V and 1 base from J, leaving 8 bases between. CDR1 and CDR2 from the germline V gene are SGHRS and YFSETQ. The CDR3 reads CASSLGPESNQPQHF. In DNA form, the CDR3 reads TGCGCCAGCAGCTTGGGGCCGGAGAGCAATCAGCCCCAGCATTTT.